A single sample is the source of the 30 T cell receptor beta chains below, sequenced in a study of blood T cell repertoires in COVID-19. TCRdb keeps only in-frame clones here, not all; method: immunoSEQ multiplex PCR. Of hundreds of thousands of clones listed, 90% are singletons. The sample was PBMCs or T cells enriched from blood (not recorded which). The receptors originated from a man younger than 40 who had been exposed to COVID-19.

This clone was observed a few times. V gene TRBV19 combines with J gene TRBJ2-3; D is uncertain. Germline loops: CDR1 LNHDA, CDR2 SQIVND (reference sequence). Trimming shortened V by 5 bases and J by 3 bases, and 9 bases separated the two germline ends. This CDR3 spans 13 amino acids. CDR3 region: CASSLVNTDTQYF. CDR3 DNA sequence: TGTGCCAGTAGTCTAGTAAATACAGATACGCAGTATTTT.

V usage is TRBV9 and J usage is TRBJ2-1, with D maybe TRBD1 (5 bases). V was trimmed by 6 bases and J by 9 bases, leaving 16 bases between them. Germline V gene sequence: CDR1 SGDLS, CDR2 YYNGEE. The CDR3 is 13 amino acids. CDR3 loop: CASNVGPRGEQFF. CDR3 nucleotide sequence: TGTGCCAGCAACGTGGGGCCCAGAGGTGAGCAGTTCTTC.

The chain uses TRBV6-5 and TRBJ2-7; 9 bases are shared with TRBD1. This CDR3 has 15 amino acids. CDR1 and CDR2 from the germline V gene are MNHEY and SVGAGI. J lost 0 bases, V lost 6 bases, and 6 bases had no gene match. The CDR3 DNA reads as TGTGCCAGCAGCGAGGGACAGGGACCCTCCTACGAGCAGTACTTC. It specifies CASSEGQGPSYEQYF.

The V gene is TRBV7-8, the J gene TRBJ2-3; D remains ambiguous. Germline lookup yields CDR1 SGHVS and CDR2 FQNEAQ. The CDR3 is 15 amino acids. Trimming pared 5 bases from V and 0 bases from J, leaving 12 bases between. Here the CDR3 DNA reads TGTGCCAGCAGCCCTTGGGCCAGTAGCACAGATACGCAGTATTTT. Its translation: CASSPWASSTDTQYF.

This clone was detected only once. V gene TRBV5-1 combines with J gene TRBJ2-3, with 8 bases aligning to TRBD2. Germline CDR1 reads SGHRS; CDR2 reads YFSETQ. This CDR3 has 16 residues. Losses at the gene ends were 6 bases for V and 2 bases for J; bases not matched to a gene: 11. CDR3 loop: CASKSTAGGITDTQYF. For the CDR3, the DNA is TGCGCCAGCAAGAGTACGGCGGGGGGCATCACAGATACGCAGTATTTT.

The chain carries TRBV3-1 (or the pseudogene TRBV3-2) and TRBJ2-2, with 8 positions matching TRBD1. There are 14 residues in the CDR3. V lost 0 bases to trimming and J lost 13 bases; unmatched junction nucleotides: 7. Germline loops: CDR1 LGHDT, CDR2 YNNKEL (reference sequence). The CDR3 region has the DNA TGTGCCAGCAGCCAAGATCTTAGGACAGGGCGGCTGTTTTTT. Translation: CASSQDLRTGRLFF.

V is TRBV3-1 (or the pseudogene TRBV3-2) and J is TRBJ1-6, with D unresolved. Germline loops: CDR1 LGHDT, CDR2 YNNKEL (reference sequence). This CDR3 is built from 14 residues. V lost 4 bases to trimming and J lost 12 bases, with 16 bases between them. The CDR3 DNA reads TGTGCCAGCAGCCTCCCGGGGTCTAAGGGACCCCTCCACTTT. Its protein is CASSLPGSKGPLHF.

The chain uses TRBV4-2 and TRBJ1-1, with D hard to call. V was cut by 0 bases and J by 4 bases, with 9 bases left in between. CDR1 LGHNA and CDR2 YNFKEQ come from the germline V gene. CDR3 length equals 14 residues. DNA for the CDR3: TGTGCCAGCAGCCAAGATGCTAGCGGCACTGAAGCTTTCTTT. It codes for CASSQDASGTEAFF.

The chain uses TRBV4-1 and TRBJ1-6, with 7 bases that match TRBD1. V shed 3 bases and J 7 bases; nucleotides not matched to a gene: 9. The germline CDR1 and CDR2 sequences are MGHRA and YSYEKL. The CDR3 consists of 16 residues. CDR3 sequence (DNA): TGCGCCAGCAGCCACCCCAAGGGACAGACCAATTCACCCCTCCACTTT. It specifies CASSHPKGQTNSPLHF.

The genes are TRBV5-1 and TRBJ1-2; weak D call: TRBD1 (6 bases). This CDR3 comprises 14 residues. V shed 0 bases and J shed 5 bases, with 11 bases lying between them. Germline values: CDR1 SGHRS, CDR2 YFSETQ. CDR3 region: CASSLEYRAYGYTF. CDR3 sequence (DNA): TGCGCCAGCAGCTTGGAGTACAGGGCTTATGGCTACACCTTC. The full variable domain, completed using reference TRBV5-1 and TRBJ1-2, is KAGVTQTPRYLIKTRGQQVTLSCSPISGHRSVSWYQQTPGQGLQFLFEYFSETQRNKGNFPGRFSGRQFSNSRSEMNVSTLELGDSALYLCASSLEYRAYGYTFGSGTRLTVV.

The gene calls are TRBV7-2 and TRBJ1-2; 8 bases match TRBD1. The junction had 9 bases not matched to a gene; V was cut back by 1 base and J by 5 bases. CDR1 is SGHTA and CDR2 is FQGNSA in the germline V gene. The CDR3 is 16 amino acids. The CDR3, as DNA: TGTGCCAGCAGCTTAGTCCCAGGGGGCGCTCGGTATGGCTACACCTTC. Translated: CASSLVPGGARYGYTF.

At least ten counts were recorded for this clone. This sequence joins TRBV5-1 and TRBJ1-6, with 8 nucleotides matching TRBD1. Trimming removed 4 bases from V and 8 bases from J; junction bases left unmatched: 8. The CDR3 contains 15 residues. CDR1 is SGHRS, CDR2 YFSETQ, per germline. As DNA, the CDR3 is TGCGCCAGCAGCCCCGGTGGGACAGGTCATTCACCCCTCCACTTT. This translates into CASSPGGTGHSPLHF. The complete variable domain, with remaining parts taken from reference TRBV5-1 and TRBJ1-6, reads KAGVTQTPRYLIKTRGQQVTLSCSPISGHRSVSWYQQTPGQGLQFLFEYFSETQRNKGNFPGRFSGRQFSNSRSEMNVSTLELGDSALYLCASSPGGTGHSPLHFGNGTRLTVT.

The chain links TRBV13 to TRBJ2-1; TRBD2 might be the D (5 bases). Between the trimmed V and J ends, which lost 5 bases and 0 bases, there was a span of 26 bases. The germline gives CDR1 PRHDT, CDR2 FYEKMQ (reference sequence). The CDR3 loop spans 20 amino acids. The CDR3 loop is CASSPMGSGGRSSSYNEQFF. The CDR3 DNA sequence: TGTGCCAGCAGCCCCATGGGATCGGGCGGGCGGTCTAGCTCCTACAATGAGCAGTTCTTC.

DNA for the CDR3: TGTGCCAGCGCCTGCCCCGGGGGTGCGAACGAGCAGTACTTC. It translates to CASACPGGANEQYF. The gene calls are TRBV3-1 (or the pseudogene TRBV3-2) and TRBJ2-7; the D gene is possibly TRBD2 (6 bases). The CDR3 is 14 amino acids. Germline V CDR1 and CDR2: LGHDT, YNNKEL (reference sequence). V shed 8 bases and J shed 5 bases, with 19 bases lying between them.

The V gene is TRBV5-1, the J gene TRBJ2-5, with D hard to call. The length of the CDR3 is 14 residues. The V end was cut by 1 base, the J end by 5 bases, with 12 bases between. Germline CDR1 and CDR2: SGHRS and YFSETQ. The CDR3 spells CASSLIGIGETQYF. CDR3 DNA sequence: TGCGCCAGCAGCTTGATCGGAATCGGGGAGACCCAGTACTTC.

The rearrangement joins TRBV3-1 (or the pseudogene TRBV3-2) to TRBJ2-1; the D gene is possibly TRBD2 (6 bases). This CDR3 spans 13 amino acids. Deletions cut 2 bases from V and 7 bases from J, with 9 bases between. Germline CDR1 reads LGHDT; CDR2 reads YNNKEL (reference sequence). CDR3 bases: TGTGCCAGCAGCCAACTAGCGAGGAATGAGCAGTTCTTC. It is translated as CASSQLARNEQFF.

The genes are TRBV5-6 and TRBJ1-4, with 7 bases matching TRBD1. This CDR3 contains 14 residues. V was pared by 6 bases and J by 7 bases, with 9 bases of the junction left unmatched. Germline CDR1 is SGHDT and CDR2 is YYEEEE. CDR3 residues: CASTRGTAGEKLFF. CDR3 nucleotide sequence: TGTGCCAGCACCCGCGGGACAGCTGGTGAAAAACTGTTTTTT.

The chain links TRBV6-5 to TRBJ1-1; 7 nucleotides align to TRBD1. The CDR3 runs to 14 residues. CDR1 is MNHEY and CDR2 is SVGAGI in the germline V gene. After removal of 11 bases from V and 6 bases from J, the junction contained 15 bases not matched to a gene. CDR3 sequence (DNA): TGTGCCGTCCGCGGACAGGTGTTAAGCGCTGAAGCTTTCTTT. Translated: CAVRGQVLSAEAFF.

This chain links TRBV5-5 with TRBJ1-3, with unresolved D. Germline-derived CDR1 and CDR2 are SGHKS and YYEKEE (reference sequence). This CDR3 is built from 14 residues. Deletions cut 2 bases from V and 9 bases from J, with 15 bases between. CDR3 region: CASSLTDTRSTIYF. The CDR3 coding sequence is TGTGCCAGCAGCTTAACCGATACGCGGTCCACCATATATTTT.

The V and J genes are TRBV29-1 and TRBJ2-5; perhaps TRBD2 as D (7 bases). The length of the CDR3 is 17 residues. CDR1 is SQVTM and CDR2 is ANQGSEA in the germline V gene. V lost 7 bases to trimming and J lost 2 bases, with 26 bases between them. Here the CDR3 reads CSARTRLGGGIQETQYF. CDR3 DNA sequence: TGCAGCGCGCGAACCCGGCTAGGGGGGGGAATACAAGAGACCCAGTACTTC. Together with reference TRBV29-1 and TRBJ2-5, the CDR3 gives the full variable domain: SAVISQKPSRDICQRGTSLTIQCQVDSQVTMMFWYRQQPGQSLTLIATANQGSEATYESGFVIDKFPISRPNLTFSTLTVSNMSPEDSSIYLCSARTRLGGGIQETQYFGPGTRLLVL.

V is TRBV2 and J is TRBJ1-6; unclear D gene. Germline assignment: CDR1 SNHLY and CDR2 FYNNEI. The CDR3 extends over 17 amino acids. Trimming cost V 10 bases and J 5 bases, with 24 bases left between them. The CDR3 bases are TGTGCCATCGACCCCGGGGAGGGATTTAGAGATAATTCACCCCTCCACTTT. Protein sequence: CAIDPGEGFRDNSPLHF.

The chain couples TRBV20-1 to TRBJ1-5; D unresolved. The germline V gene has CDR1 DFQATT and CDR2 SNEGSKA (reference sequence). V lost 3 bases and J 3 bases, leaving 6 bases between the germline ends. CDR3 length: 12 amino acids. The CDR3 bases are TGCAGTGCTAGTAACTACAATCAGCCCCAGCATTTT. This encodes CSASNYNQPQHF.

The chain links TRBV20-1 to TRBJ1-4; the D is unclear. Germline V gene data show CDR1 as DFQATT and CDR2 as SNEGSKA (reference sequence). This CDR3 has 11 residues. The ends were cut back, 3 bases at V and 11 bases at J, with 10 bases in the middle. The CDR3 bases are TGCAGTGCTAGGCCGAACAATAAACTGTTTTTT. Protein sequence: CSARPNNKLFF.

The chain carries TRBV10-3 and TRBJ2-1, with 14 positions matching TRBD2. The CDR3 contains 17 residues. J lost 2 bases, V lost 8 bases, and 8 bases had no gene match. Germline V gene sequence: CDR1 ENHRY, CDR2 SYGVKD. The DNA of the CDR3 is TGTGCCATCTCTCGGACTAGCGGGGGGCCGGCCTACAATGAGCAGTTCTTC. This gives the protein CAISRTSGGPAYNEQFF.

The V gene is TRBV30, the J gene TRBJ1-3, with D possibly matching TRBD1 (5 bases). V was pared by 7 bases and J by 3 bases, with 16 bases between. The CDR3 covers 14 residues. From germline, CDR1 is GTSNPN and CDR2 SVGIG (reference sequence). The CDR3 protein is CASSLAQGGNTIYF. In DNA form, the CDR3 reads TGTGCCTCCTCCCTTGCCCAGGGTGGAAACACCATATATTTT.

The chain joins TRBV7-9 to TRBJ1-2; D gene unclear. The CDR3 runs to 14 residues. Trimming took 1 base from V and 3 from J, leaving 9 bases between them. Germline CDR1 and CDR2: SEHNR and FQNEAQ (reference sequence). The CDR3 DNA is TGTGCCAGCAGCTTAGATACAGCTTACTATGGCTACACCTTC. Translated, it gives CASSLDTAYYGYTF.

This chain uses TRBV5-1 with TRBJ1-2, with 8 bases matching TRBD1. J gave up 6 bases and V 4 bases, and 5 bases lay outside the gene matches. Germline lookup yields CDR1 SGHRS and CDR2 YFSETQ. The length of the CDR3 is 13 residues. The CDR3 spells CASSDGQGNGYTF. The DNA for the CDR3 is TGCGCCAGCAGCGACGGACAGGGAAATGGCTACACCTTC.

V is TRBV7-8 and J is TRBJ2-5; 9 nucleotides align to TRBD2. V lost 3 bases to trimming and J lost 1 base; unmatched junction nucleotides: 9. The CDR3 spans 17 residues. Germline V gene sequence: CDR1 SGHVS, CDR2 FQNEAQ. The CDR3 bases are TGTGCCAGCAGCTTGATAAGTAGCGGGGGAGGCCAAGAGACCCAGTACTTC. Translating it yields CASSLISSGGGQETQYF.

The CDR3 here is CASSEGPSPNYGYTF. The CDR3, as DNA: TGTGCCAGCAGTGAAGGGCCCTCCCCCAACTATGGCTACACCTTC. The chain uses TRBV2 and TRBJ1-2; no clear D. Trimming stripped 1 base from V and 2 bases from J, with 11 bases between. Per germline, CDR1 SNHLY and CDR2 FYNNEI. The CDR3 is 15 residues long.

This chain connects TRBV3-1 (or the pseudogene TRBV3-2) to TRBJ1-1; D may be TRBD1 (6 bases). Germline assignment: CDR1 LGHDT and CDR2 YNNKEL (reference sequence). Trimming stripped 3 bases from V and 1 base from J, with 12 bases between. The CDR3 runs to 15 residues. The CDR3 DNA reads TGTGCCAGCAGCCATAAGGGGGGGGCGAACACTGAAGCTTTCTTT. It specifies CASSHKGGANTEAFF.